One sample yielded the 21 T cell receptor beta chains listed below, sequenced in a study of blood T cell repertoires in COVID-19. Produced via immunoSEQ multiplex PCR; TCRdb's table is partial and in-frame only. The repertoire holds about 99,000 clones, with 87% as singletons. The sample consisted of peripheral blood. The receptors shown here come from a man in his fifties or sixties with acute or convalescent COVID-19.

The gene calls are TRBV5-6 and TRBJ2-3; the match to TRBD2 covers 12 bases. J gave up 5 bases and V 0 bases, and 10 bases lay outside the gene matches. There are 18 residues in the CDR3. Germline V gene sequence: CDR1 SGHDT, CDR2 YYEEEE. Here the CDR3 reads CASSLGLAGVGYRDTQYF. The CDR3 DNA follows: TGTGCCAGCAGCTTGGGACTAGCGGGAGTGGGGTATAGAGATACGCAGTATTTT.

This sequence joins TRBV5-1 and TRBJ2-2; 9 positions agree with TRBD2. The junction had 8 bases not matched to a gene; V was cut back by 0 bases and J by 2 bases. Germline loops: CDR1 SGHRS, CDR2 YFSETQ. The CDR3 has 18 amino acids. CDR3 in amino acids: CASSLGRAGGPNTGELFF. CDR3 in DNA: TGCGCCAGCAGCTTGGGTCGTGCGGGAGGGCCTAACACCGGGGAGCTGTTTTTT.

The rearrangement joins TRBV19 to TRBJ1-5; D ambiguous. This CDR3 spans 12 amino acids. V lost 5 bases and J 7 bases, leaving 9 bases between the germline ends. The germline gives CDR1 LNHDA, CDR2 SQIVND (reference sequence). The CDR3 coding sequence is TGTGCCAGTAGTTCCTCGGGACAGCCCCAGCATTTT. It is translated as CASSSSGQPQHF. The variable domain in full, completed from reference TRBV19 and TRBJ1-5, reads DGGITQSPKYLFRKEGQNVTLSCEQNLNHDAMYWYRQDPGQGLRLIYYSQIVNDFQKGDIAEGYSVSREKKESFPLTVTSAQKNPTAFYLCASSSSGQPQHFGDGTRLSIL.

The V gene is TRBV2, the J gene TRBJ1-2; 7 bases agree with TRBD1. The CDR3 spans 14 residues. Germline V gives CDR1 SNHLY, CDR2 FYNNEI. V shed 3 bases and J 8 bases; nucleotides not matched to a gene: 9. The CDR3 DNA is TGTGCCAGCAGTGACACCGGGACAGAGAGGGGCTACACCTTC. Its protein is CASSDTGTERGYTF.

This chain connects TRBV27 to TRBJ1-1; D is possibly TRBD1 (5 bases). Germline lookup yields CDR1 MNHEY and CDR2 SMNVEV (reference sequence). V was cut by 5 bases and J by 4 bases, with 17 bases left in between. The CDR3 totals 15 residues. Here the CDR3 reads CASSRTTRQGTEAFF. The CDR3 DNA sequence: TGTGCCAGCAGTCGAACTACGAGGCAGGGCACTGAAGCTTTCTTT.

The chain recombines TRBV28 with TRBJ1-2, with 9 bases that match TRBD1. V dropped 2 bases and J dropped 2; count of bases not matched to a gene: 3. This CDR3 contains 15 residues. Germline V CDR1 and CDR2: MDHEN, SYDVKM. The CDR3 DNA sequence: TGTGCCAGCAGTTTAACAGGGGGCAACAACTATGGCTACACCTTC. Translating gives CASSLTGGNNYGYTF.

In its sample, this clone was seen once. The DNA of the CDR3 is TGTGCCAGCAGTGAAGCTACAGGGGCGGGCTATGGCTACACCTTC. The encoded protein is CASSEATGAGYGYTF. The chain combines TRBV6-1 with TRBJ1-2; 7 bases map to TRBD1. The CDR3 is 15 amino acids. Trimming cost V 0 bases and J 4 bases; bases outside gene matches: 5. Germline CDR1 is MNHNS and CDR2 is SASEGT.

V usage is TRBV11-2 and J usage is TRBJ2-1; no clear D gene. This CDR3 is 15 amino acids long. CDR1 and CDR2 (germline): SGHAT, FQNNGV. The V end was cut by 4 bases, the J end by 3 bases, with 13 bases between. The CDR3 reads CASSSLRLSYNEQFF. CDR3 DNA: TGTGCCAGCAGCTCCCTGAGGCTCAGCTACAATGAGCAGTTCTTC.

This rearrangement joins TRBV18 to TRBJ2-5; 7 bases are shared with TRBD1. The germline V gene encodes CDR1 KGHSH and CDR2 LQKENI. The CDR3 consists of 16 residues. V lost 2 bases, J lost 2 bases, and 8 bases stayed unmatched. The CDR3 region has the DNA TGTGCCAGCTCACCAATCCGCGGACAGGCACAAGAGACCCAGTACTTC. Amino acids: CASSPIRGQAQETQYF.

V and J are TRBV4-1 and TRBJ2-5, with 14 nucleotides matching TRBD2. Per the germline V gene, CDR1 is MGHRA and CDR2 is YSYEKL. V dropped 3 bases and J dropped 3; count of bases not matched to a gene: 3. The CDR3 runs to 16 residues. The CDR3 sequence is CASSQPGLAGEETQYF. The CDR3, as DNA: TGCGCCAGCAGCCAGCCGGGACTAGCGGGAGAAGAGACCCAGTACTTC.

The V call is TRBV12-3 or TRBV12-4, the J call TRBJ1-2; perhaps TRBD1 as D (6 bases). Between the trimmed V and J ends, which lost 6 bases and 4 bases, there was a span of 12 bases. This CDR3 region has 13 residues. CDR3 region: CASRQTGGYGYTF. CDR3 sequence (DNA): TGTGCCAGCAGGCAGACAGGCGGCTATGGCTACACCTTC.

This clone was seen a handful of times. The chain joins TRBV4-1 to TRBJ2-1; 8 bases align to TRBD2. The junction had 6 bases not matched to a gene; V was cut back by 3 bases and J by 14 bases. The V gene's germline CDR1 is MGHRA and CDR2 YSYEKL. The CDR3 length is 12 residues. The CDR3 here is CASSQVSGKKFF. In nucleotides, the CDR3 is TGCGCCAGCAGCCAGGTTAGCGGGAAAAAGTTCTTC.

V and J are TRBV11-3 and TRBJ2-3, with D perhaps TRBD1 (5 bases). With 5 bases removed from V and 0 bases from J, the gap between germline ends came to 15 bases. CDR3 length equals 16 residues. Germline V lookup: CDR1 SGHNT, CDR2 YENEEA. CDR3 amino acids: CASSQLGQYSTDTQYF. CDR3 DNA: TGTGCCAGCAGCCAACTGGGGCAGTATAGCACAGATACGCAGTATTTT.

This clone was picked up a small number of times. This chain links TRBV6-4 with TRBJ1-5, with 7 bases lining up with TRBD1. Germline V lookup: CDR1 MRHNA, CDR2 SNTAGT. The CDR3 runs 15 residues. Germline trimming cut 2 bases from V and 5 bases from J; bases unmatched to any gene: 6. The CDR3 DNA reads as TGTGCCAGCAGTGACGCCGGGACAGTCCATCAGCCCCAGCATTTT. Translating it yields CASSDAGTVHQPQHF.

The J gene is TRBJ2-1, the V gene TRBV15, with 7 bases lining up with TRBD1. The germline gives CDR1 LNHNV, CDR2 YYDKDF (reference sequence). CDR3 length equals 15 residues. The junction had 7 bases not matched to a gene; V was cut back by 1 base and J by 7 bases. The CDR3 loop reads CATSRASRGFNEQFF. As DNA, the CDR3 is TGTGCCACCAGCAGAGCCAGCAGGGGGTTTAATGAGCAGTTCTTC.

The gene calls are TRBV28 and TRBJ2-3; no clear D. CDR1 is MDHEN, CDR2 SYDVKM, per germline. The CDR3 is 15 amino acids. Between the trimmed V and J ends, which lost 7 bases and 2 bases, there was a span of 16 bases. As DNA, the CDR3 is TGTGCCAGCAATTCCCTTTTTGGGCTCACAGATACGCAGTATTTT. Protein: CASNSLFGLTDTQYF.

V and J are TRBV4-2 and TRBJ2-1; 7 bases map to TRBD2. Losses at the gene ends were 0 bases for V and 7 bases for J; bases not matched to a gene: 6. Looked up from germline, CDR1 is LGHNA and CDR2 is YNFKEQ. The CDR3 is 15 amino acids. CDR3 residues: CASSQDRAGWNEQFF. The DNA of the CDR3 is TGTGCCAGCAGCCAAGATCGAGCGGGATGGAATGAGCAGTTCTTC.

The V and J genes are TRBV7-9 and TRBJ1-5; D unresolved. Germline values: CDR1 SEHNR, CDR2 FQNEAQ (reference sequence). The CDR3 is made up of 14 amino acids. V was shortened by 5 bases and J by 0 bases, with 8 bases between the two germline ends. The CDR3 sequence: CASSTDSSNQPQHF. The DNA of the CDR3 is TGTGCCAGCAGCACCGACTCTAGCAATCAGCCCCAGCATTTT.

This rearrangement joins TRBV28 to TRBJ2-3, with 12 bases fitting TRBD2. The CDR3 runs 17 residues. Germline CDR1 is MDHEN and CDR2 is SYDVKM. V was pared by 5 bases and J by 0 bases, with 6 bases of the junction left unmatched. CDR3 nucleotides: TGTGCCAGCAGTCCAACTAGCGGGAGGACAAGCACAGATACGCAGTATTTT. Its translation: CASSPTSGRTSTDTQYF.

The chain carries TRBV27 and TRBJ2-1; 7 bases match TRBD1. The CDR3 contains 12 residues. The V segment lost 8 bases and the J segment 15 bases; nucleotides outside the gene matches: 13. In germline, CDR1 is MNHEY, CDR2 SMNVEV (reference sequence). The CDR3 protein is CASGPGTARWFF. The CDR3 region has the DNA TGTGCCAGCGGCCCCGGGACAGCGAGGTGGTTCTTC.

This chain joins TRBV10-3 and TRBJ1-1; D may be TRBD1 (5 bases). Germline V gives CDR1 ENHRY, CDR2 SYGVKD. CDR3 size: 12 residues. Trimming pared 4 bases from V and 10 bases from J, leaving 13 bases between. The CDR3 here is CAISAMGLPAFF. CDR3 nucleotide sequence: TGTGCCATCAGTGCGATGGGGCTGCCAGCTTTCTTT.